This T cell receptor beta chain appears in the sequencing data of a study of beta chain features in type 1 diabetes (dated by TCRdb to 2016 to 2019). With regard to the full study: No differences in mean age, gender distribution, total cell number or subset yield were found between patients and healthy donors. Across all samples, 107,917,701 sorted cells were examined, and cell number per subset correlated strongly with RNA yield. In the study, TCRB repertoires of sorted circulating CD4+ T cell subsets from recently diagnosed type 1 diabetes patients were compared with those of matched healthy donors. Regulatory and stem cell-like memory subsets were isolated from only 8 patients and about eight healthy donors, whereas naive and central memory subsets came from all 30 or so donors.

A single peripheral blood draw of roughly 0.11 L on average was collected from each donor into heparinised tubes. Using a panel that included CD45RO, CCR7, CD25, CD127, CD95 and CD27, naive, central memory, regulatory and stem cell-like memory CD4+ T cells were sorted on a BD FACSAria II. Every sorted population had a purity above 95%. Right away, PBMCs were isolated by Lymphoprep density gradient centrifugation and were stained directly, with no culture step. To minimize batch effects, samples were stained and sorted in pairs, one healthy donor with one patient per experiment. This clone was counted a few times. Which antigen it targets is not known. Base quality data are lacking; no much larger clone is found one base away. The entire amount of isolated RNA was reverse transcribed using the High Capacity cDNA Reverse Transcription Kit, so the sequenced TCRB transcripts were expressed ones. Deep immunoSEQ sequencing was applied to naive, central memory and regulatory T cell samples, giving an average of roughly 3.5 million total reads per sample. After sorted cells were lysed in RLT buffer, RNA was extracted with DNase-treated RNeasy Micro or Mini kits, with the choice depending on cell number. Each cell subset was processed separately to prevent cross-contamination, with patient and healthy donor samples processed together. The immunoSEQ multiplex PCR was used to amplify TCRB sequences from cDNA, generating 87-bp fragments that spanned the CDR3 region. Amplicons were sequenced on the Illumina HiSeq platform. For the original study's pipeline: Synthetic template baselines were used to correct PCR bias computationally, reads within Hamming distance 2 were collapsed together, and singletons that could not be merged were discarded. Reads were aligned against IMGT to assign V, D and J genes, CDR3 length and insertions or deletions at six rearrangement sites. Clonotype counts were normalized to sorted cell number within each subset before computing true diversity and Gini coefficients with the tcR R package. The overlap coefficient, calculated on TCRB nucleotide sequences, was used to measure repertoire sharing. As a proxy for the pre-selection repertoire, out-of-frame TCRB sequences from naive cells were analyzed. Imported from immuneACCESS, the table was reduced by TCRdb to in-frame sequences with V and J called. These copies leave out some clones; in studies compared against another copy, an unresolved V gene accounts for under half, and the cause of the remainder is not known. The V and J calls and the clone size are those of that table, but D and trimming were determined from the DNA. Recorded for this sample are hundreds of thousands of clones; around 15% of them occurred a single time. The top ten hold approximately 0.042% of the sample.

Overall results and qualifications from the work: In all four CD4+ subsets, TCRB CDR3 length was moderately but significantly shorter in type 1 diabetes patients. Because cDNA was sequenced instead of genomic DNA, activated cells with high expression could be over-represented, although the groups did not differ in activation or CD3 levels. Naive, central memory and regulatory TCRB repertoires appeared to be more alike among patients than among healthy donors. HLA sub-analyses involved small numbers of individuals, so any influence of HLA type on TCRB rearrangement remained unresolved. Shorter templates might be favored by PCR, yet because patient and control samples were amplified and corrected together, any such skew would affect both groups equally. Fewer insertions and more nucleotide deletions at VDJ recombination sites were observed in patients with type 1 diabetes, implying thymic rearrangement abnormalities.

The CDR3 covers 13 residues, taking in both the cysteine and the phenylalanine. Of the read, only the CDR3 DNA is kept; its 39 bases are in frame from base 1. Via the germline V gene (reference sequence), CDR1 is LNHDA and CDR2 SQIVND. Clipping removes 7 bases from V and 8 bases from J, with 7 as the unmatched junction base count. This sequence originates from a man aged 18 to 29 with type 1 diabetes. The source material was naive CD4+ T cells from blood. What the cell subset or site label conveys for this sample: true naive CD4+ T cells. The chain links TRBV19 with TRBJ2-1, with 8 junctional bases fitting TRBD2. The DNA sequence is TGTGCCAGTAAAATTAGCGGGATCGATGAGCAGTTCTTC. Translated, it gives CASKISGIDEQFF.